The TCR beta chain described here comes from a study of T cell responses to AZD1222 COVID-19 vaccine. Study at large: It was second doses at about 4 or about 12 weeks that were pooled. Study conclusions and caveats: Following two doses of AZD1222, Spike-specific TCR breadth and depth rose. Donors were largely white British and mainly female; clonal diversity was possibly underestimated. Repertoire sampling occurred only after the peak T cell response.

CDR3 length: 14 amino acids. Here immunoSEQ multiplex PCR was the method, and the copy in TCRdb shows in-frame clones only, minus some. The table has approximately 110,000 clones, 91% seen once. In the case of this clone: What it binds is not known.

This clonotype was obtained from an adult in good health. The material was peripheral blood, obtained on day 0 of AZD1222 vaccination. This chain links TRBV21-1 with TRBJ1-1. TRBV21-1 is reported as a pseudogene. The CDR3 sequence is CASSREGWKTEAFF. CDR3 nucleotides: TGTGCCAGCAGCAGAGAGGGCTGGAAGACTGAAGCTTTCTTT.